A single sample gave rise to the 9 T cell receptor beta chains below, sequenced in a study of blood T cell repertoires in COVID-19. Some clones are missing from TCRdb's copy, which holds only in-frame ones; the method was immunoSEQ multiplex PCR. The sample lists approximately 110,000 clones, 80% to 90% occurring once. Material: peripheral blood. Every receptor here comes from a human donor in a cohort sampled during active COVID-19.

The V gene is TRBV28, the J gene TRBJ2-7; 11 bases are a match to TRBD1. Germline values: CDR1 MDHEN, CDR2 SYDVKM. The ends lost 4 bases at V and 3 bases at J; junction bases unmatched: 5. The CDR3 is 15 residues long. CDR3 bases: TGTGCCAGCAGTTCCCACGGGACAGGGGGCTACGAGCAGTACTTC. This codes for CASSSHGTGGYEQYF.

The chain is built from TRBV28 and TRBJ1-1; no clear D. The CDR3 is made up of 14 amino acids. Germline lookup yields CDR1 MDHEN and CDR2 SYDVKM. The germline V and J ends were trimmed by 8 bases and 6 bases, with 19 bases remaining between them. CDR3 coding DNA: TGTGCCAGCGGAATACCTAGAAGCCGGGCTGAAGCTTTCTTT. Its translation: CASGIPRSRAEAFF. Full variable domain (outside the CDR3, taken from reference TRBV28 and TRBJ1-1): DVKVTQSSRYLVKRTGEKVFLECVQDMDHENMFWYRQDPGLGLRLIYFSYDVKMKEKGDIPEGYSVSREKKERFSLILESASTNQTSMYLCASGIPRSRAEAFFGQGTRLTVV.

This clone was picked up one time. This chain uses TRBV7-8 with TRBJ1-1; a possible D gene is TRBD1 (6 bases). This CDR3 comprises 17 residues. Germline V gene lookup returns CDR1 SGHVS and CDR2 FQNEAQ. Deletions cut 5 bases from V and 7 bases from J, with 26 bases between. The CDR3 region is CASSQQGPKRQAYEAFF. The DNA of the CDR3 is TGTGCCAGCAGCCAACAAGGTCCGAAAAGACAGGCCTATGAAGCTTTCTTT.

The V call is TRBV19, the J call TRBJ2-7, with 13 bases that match TRBD2. Germline CDR1 is LNHDA and CDR2 is SQIVND (reference sequence). This CDR3 contains 15 residues. With V trimmed by 5 bases and J by 2 bases, 3 bases remained unmatched. The CDR3 sequence is CASSPGTSGTYEQYF. DNA of the CDR3: TGTGCCAGTAGTCCCGGGACTAGCGGGACCTACGAGCAGTACTTC.

The DNA of the CDR3 is TGCGCCAGCAGCCTTCGTCAACAAGGGAGCTCTGGAAACACCATATATTTT. Its protein is CASSLRQQGSSGNTIYF. V is TRBV5-1 and J is TRBJ1-3; D unresolved. The germline V and J ends were trimmed by 4 bases and 0 bases, with 17 bases remaining between them. This CDR3 is 17 amino acids long. CDR1 SGHRS and CDR2 YFSETQ come from the germline V gene.

This chain uses TRBV4-1 with TRBJ2-7; 8 bases are a match to TRBD1. The CDR3 has 13 amino acids. CDR1 and CDR2 (germline): MGHRA, YSYEKL. The V segment lost 2 bases and the J segment 6 bases; nucleotides outside the gene matches: 3. CDR3 coding DNA: TGCGCCAGCAGCCAACCTACAGGGGGCGAGCAGTACTTC. This sequence encodes CASSQPTGGEQYF.

This chain connects TRBV29-1 to TRBJ2-7; 11 positions match TRBD2. The CDR3 runs to 16 residues. The germline V gene encodes CDR1 SQVTM and CDR2 ANQGSEA. With 7 bases clipped from V and 7 bases from J, the junction kept 18 bases outside the gene matches. CDR3: CSDPGEGSGRAGEQYF. CDR3 nucleotide sequence: TGCAGCGACCCCGGCGAGGGTAGCGGGAGGGCGGGAGAGCAGTACTTC.

The rearrangement uses TRBV19 and TRBJ1-4, with D maybe TRBD1 (5 bases). The CDR3 loop spans 14 amino acids. Deletions cut 8 bases from V and 7 bases from J, with 17 bases between. Per germline, CDR1 LNHDA and CDR2 SQIVND (reference sequence). The CDR3 region is CASSNGGGTEKLFF. DNA of the CDR3: TGTGCCAGTTCGAATGGGGGGGGAACTGAAAAACTGTTTTTT.

The rearrangement links TRBV4-2 to TRBJ2-3; D is possibly TRBD1 (6 bases). Germline values: CDR1 LGHNA, CDR2 YNFKEQ. The CDR3 spans 16 residues. V dropped 0 bases and J dropped 2 bases, with 12 bases sitting between them. CDR3 DNA sequence: TGTGCCAGCAGCCAAGATCGGGCAGGGGCCACAGATACGCAGTATTTT. This encodes CASSQDRAGATDTQYF.